The 27 T cell receptor beta chains below were found in one sample sequenced in a study of cytomegalovirus exposure and HLA in healthy donors. PCR employed 60 Vbeta and 13 Jbeta primers. Data came from immunoSEQ multiplex PCR; TCRdb stores just in-frame clones and leaves some out. The sample lists about 150,000 clones; roughly four fifths were seen once. The sequenced material came from PBMCs. These TCRs come from a middle-aged woman in good health and CMV-seronegative.

The V and J genes are TRBV7-9 and TRBJ2-7; D possibly corresponds to TRBD1 (5 bases). Germline V CDR1 and CDR2: SEHNR, FQNEAQ (reference sequence). Trimming took off 2 bases at V and 4 bases at J, with 21 bases between the two ends. The CDR3 is made up of 17 amino acids. The CDR3 here is CASSLRGGKTTGYEQYF. The CDR3 DNA follows: TGTGCCAGCAGCTTAAGGGGCGGTAAAACAACTGGATACGAGCAGTACTTC. The variable domain in full, completed from reference TRBV7-9 and TRBJ2-7, reads DTGVSQNPRHKITKRGQNVTFRCDPISEHNRLYWYRQTLGQGPEFLTYFQNEAQLEKSRLLSDRFSAERPKGSFSTLEIQRTEQGDSAMYLCASSLRGGKTTGYEQYFGPGTRLTVT.

J is TRBJ1-5 and V is TRBV19, with TRBD1 matching over 7 bases. The V gene's germline CDR1 is LNHDA and CDR2 SQIVND (reference sequence). With 8 bases clipped from V and 4 bases from J, the junction kept 8 bases outside the gene matches. The CDR3 spans 14 residues. The CDR3 DNA is TGTGCCAGTTTCCACCCAGGGGGGAATCAGCCCCAGCATTTT. Protein: CASFHPGGNQPQHF.

This chain's CDR3 is CASSIGELYNEQFF. In DNA form, the CDR3 reads TGTGCCAGTAGTATTGGTGAGCTATACAATGAGCAGTTCTTC. The V and J genes are TRBV19 and TRBJ2-1; D is unresolved. The germline V gene has CDR1 LNHDA and CDR2 SQIVND (reference sequence). There are 14 residues in the CDR3. The ends were cut back, 3 bases at V and 4 bases at J, with 10 bases in the middle. Full variable domain (missing parts from reference TRBV19 and TRBJ2-1): DGGITQSPKYLFRKEGQNVTLSCEQNLNHDAMYWYRQDPGQGLRLIYYSQIVNDFQKGDIAEGYSVSREKKESFPLTVTSAQKNPTAFYLCASSIGELYNEQFFGPGTRLTVL.

This chain joins TRBV9 and TRBJ1-3; the match to TRBD1 covers 7 bases. With V trimmed by 4 bases and J by 0 bases, 4 bases remained unmatched. The CDR3 extends over 15 amino acids. Germline V gives CDR1 SGDLS, CDR2 YYNGEE. The CDR3 loop reads CASSLGDSSGNTIYF. The CDR3 DNA sequence: TGTGCCAGCAGCTTAGGGGACAGCTCTGGAAACACCATATATTTT.

This clone has a handful of counts. The rearrangement joins TRBV7-9 to TRBJ1-1; no clear D gene. Trimming removed 5 bases from V and 4 bases from J, with 14 bases in between. The CDR3 consists of 14 residues. Germline V gives CDR1 SEHNR, CDR2 FQNEAQ (reference sequence). Here the CDR3 DNA reads TGTGCCAGCAGCCCTTCGGGGTCTGTCACTGAAGCTTTCTTT. Protein sequence: CASSPSGSVTEAFF.

V gene TRBV5-1 combines with J gene TRBJ2-1; 10 nucleotides line up with TRBD1. Germline assignment: CDR1 SGHRS and CDR2 YFSETQ. The junction had 7 bases not matched to a gene; V was cut back by 2 bases and J by 8 bases. This CDR3 comprises 15 residues. CDR3 nucleotides: TGCGCCAGCAGCTTAGTCGGGACAGGGGAAGATGAGCAGTTCTTC. This encodes CASSLVGTGEDEQFF.

The V and J genes are TRBV9 and TRBJ2-7; perhaps TRBD2 as D (5 bases). V was cut by 3 bases and J by 5 bases, with 18 bases left in between. The germline CDR1 and CDR2 sequences are SGDLS and YYNGEE. The CDR3 spans 15 residues. This CDR3 reads CASSASLAGRHEQYF. The CDR3 nucleotides read TGTGCCAGCAGCGCGTCCCTAGCTGGGCGCCACGAGCAGTACTTC.

The chain is built from TRBV4-1 and TRBJ2-7, with 10 nucleotides matching TRBD1. Germline trimming cut 4 bases from V and 5 bases from J; bases unmatched to any gene: 14. CDR1 MGHRA and CDR2 YSYEKL come from the germline V gene. This CDR3 comprises 17 residues. The chain's CDR3 is CASSRGDKRQGADEQYF. The CDR3 coding sequence is TGCGCCAGCAGCCGCGGTGATAAGAGACAGGGGGCCGACGAGCAGTACTTC.

The genes are TRBV2 and TRBJ1-5; 8 bases align to TRBD1. Looked up from germline, CDR1 is SNHLY and CDR2 is FYNNEI. The CDR3 length is 14 residues. V was pared by 3 bases and J by 4 bases, with 2 bases of the junction left unmatched. CDR3 bases: TGTGCCAGCAGTGAGAGGGACAGGAATCAGCCCCAGCATTTT. Translated, it gives CASSERDRNQPQHF.

The chain joins TRBV14 to TRBJ2-6; TRBD1 aligns across 7 bases. Germline CDR1 reads SGHDN; CDR2 reads FVKESK. The CDR3 runs 18 residues. J gave up 0 bases and V 2 bases, and 7 bases lay outside the gene matches. CDR3 bases: TGTGCCAGCAGCCAAATGACAGGGTCGTTCTCTGGGGCCAACGTCCTGACTTTC. The encoded protein is CASSQMTGSFSGANVLTF.

This sequence joins TRBV27 and TRBJ1-1; a possible D gene is TRBD1 (5 bases). The CDR3 covers 13 residues. The germline CDR1 and CDR2 sequences are MNHEY and SMNVEV (reference sequence). The V and J ends lost 8 bases and 3 bases respectively, with 13 bases between them. The CDR3 here is CASQSSGHTEAFF. As DNA, the CDR3 is TGTGCCAGCCAAAGTTCAGGGCACACTGAAGCTTTCTTT.

J is TRBJ1-1 and V is TRBV29-1; D is perhaps TRBD1 (6 bases). Germline CDR1 and CDR2: SQVTM and ANQGSEA. V dropped 7 bases and J dropped 3 bases, with 24 bases sitting between them. The CDR3 covers 16 residues. The CDR3 bases are TGCAGCGGAGTGACGGACAGCGAAACGGAGGACACTGAAGCTTTCTTT. The encoded protein is CSGVTDSETEDTEAFF.

The gene calls are TRBV5-4 and TRBJ2-6; D uncertain. The CDR3 is 16 residues long. Germline lookup yields CDR1 SGHNT and CDR2 YYREEE (reference sequence). V was cut by 0 bases and J by 0 bases, with 7 bases left in between. The CDR3 DNA follows: TGTGCCAGCAGCTTGGGACATTACTCTGGGGCCAACGTCCTGACTTTC. It encodes CASSLGHYSGANVLTF.

This chain joins TRBV4-2 and TRBJ2-2; D not resolved. There are 16 residues in the CDR3. The V gene lost 4 bases and the J gene lost 0 bases, with 12 bases spanning the gap. Germline CDR1 reads LGHNA; CDR2 reads YNFKEQ. CDR3: CASSRQVDSNTGELFF. The CDR3 nucleotides read TGTGCCAGCAGCCGCCAGGTGGATTCGAACACCGGGGAGCTGTTTTTT.

The genes are TRBV4-2 and TRBJ2-1; TRBD1 matches 7 bases. The CDR3 runs 13 residues. With 0 bases clipped from V and 13 bases from J, the junction kept 6 bases outside the gene matches. Germline loops: CDR1 LGHNA, CDR2 YNFKEQ. DNA of the CDR3: TGTGCCAGCAGCCAAGATCGGGACAGAATCCAGTTCTTC. This gives the protein CASSQDRDRIQFF.

This clone was found once. V usage is TRBV4-1 and J usage is TRBJ1-2; 11 nucleotides match TRBD1. With 2 bases clipped from V and 6 bases from J, the junction kept 5 bases outside the gene matches. Germline V gene lookup returns CDR1 MGHRA and CDR2 YSYEKL. The CDR3 has 15 amino acids. CDR3 nucleotides: TGCGCCAGCAGCCAACGGACAGGGGGCCAAAATGGCTACACCTTC. As protein: CASSQRTGGQNGYTF.

V and J are TRBV6-1 and TRBJ1-2; 9 bases agree with TRBD1. From germline, CDR1 is MNHNS and CDR2 SASEGT. The CDR3 is 15 amino acids. Trimming took 5 bases from V and 2 from J; bases not matched to a gene: 6. CDR3 loop: CASSRPGQGNYGYTF. Here the CDR3 DNA reads TGTGCCAGCAGTAGACCGGGACAGGGCAACTATGGCTACACCTTC.

This chain uses TRBV28 with TRBJ1-6; D is unclear. CDR1 and CDR2 from the germline V gene are MDHEN and SYDVKM. The CDR3 sequence is 16 residues long. Trimming took 2 bases from V and 8 from J, leaving 16 bases between them. CDR3 protein: CASSLEYGMSYSPLHF. In nucleotides, the CDR3 is TGTGCCAGCAGTTTAGAATACGGGATGAGTTATTCACCCCTCCACTTT.

This chain joins TRBV19 and TRBJ2-2; D is possibly TRBD2 (7 bases). Trimming cost V 5 bases and J 4 bases, with 23 bases left between them. This CDR3 is built from 18 residues. CDR1 LNHDA and CDR2 SQIVND come from the germline V gene (reference sequence). CDR3 bases: TGTGCCAGTAGTGTAGGGGGGGGCCTTATCCGGAGCACCGGGGAGCTGTTTTTT. Protein sequence: CASSVGGGLIRSTGELFF.

The rearrangement links TRBV4-1 to TRBJ1-2, with 8 bases aligning to TRBD1. J lost 2 bases, V lost 1 base, and 0 bases had no gene match. Germline CDR1 MGHRA, CDR2 YSYEKL. This CDR3 spans 14 amino acids. The DNA for the CDR3 is TGCGCCAGCAGCCAAGGGACAGGGAACTATGGCTACACCTTC. Translation: CASSQGTGNYGYTF.

The rearrangement links TRBV2 to TRBJ1-3; 10 bases align to TRBD1. The J segment lost 4 bases and the V segment lost 5 bases, leaving 5 bases of the junction unmatched. Germline CDR1 reads SNHLY; CDR2 reads FYNNEI. The CDR3 spans 15 residues. The CDR3 DNA follows: TGTGCCAGCAGTTTGGGACAGGGGTCCGGAAACACCATATATTTT. Encoded protein: CASSLGQGSGNTIYF. The full variable domain, completed using reference TRBV2 and TRBJ1-3, is EPEVTQTPSHQVTQMGQEVILRCVPISNHLYFYWYRQILGQKVEFLVSFYNNEISEKSEIFDDQFSVERPDGSNFTLKIRSTKLEDSAMYFCASSLGQGSGNTIYFGEGSWLTVV.

The rearrangement uses TRBV29-1 and TRBJ2-7; 7 bases line up with TRBD1. Germline-derived CDR1 and CDR2 are SQVTM and ANQGSEA. Trimming removed 5 bases from V and 7 bases from J; junction bases left unmatched: 11. The CDR3 runs 13 residues. Here the CDR3 DNA reads TGCAGCGTTCCAAATCCACAGGGGAAGGAGCAGTACTTC. Residues: CSVPNPQGKEQYF.

The rearrangement links TRBV7-9 to TRBJ1-1; D is ambiguous. Germline assignment: CDR1 SEHNR and CDR2 FQNEAQ (reference sequence). The CDR3 runs 13 residues. V was cut by 1 base and J by 5 bases, with 8 bases left in between. The CDR3 DNA reads TGTGCCAGCAGCTTAGAGCTTCGGACTGAAGCTTTCTTT. This codes for CASSLELRTEAFF. Full variable domain (missing parts from reference TRBV7-9 and TRBJ1-1): DTGVSQNPRHKITKRGQNVTFRCDPISEHNRLYWYRQTLGQGPEFLTYFQNEAQLEKSRLLSDRFSAERPKGSFSTLEIQRTEQGDSAMYLCASSLELRTEAFFGQGTRLTVV.

The CDR3 DNA reads as TGTGCCAGCAGTTCACCCGAGGCAGGGATTGGGACTGAAGCTTTCTTT. Protein product: CASSSPEAGIGTEAFF. The chain joins TRBV28 to TRBJ1-1; D might be TRBD1 (5 bases). The V gene lost 4 bases and the J gene lost 5 bases, with 20 bases spanning the gap. Germline V gives CDR1 MDHEN, CDR2 SYDVKM. This CDR3 comprises 16 residues.

The CDR3 sequence is CASSLGQGKIQPQHF. CDR3 in DNA: TGTGCCAGCAGCTTGGGACAGGGGAAGATTCAGCCCCAGCATTTT. The V call is TRBV5-5, the J call TRBJ1-5; TRBD1 matches at 8 bases. This CDR3 spans 15 amino acids. Germline CDR1 reads SGHKS; CDR2 reads YYEKEE (reference sequence). V lost 0 bases to trimming and J lost 6 bases; unmatched junction nucleotides: 5.

This chain connects TRBV29-1 to TRBJ2-5; a weak D match, TRBD2 (6 bases). V lost 5 bases and J lost 4, with 11 bases in between. Germline CDR1 and CDR2: SQVTM and ANQGSEA. This CDR3 region has 12 residues. The CDR3 loop is CSVSEGGETQYF. CDR3 in DNA: TGCAGCGTTAGCGAGGGAGGAGAGACCCAGTACTTC.

The chain employs TRBV5-1 and TRBJ1-6; no definite D call. CDR1 is SGHRS and CDR2 is YFSETQ in the germline V gene. The CDR3 runs 15 residues. V was shortened by 0 bases and J by 6 bases, with 10 bases between the two germline ends. The CDR3 DNA sequence: TGCGCCAGCAGCTTGGAGCCGTCCGCTAATTCACCCCTCCACTTT. This sequence encodes CASSLEPSANSPLHF.